This T cell receptor (beta chain) was documented in a study of T cells in Graves' hyperthyroidism and ophthalmopathy. Diagnoses used clinical symptoms, serum thyroxine and TRAb, thyroid ultrasound and orbital computed tomography. The germline V gene has CDR1 GTSNPN and CDR2 SVGIG (reference sequence). This CDR3 comprises 15 residues. The V end lost 0 bases, the J end lost 7 bases, and 16 bases lay between the germline ends. Many counts were recorded for this clonotype. Antigen: not known. Study results and limitations: Before onset, by a median of around 6.1 months, the model predicted ophthalmopathy.

Using RNA transcripts as the source, TCR beta CDR3 regions were amplified. The TCR CDR3 first-round RT-PCR relied on the HTBI primer set. MiXCR, applied by TCRdb to the multiplex PCR reads, yields one record per CDR3 protein. The data hold around 250,000 distinct CDR3 sequences, with approximately 24% observed a single time. The origin of this receptor is a woman between 40 and 50 years old with Graves' ophthalmopathy. The material sequenced was blood. The chain links TRBV30 to TRBJ1-5, with D maybe TRBD1 (5 bases). CDR3 in amino acids: CAWSVLGQQGQPQHF. The CDR3 DNA sequence: TGTGCCTGGAGTGTACTGGGGCAGCAGGGACAGCCCCAGCATTTT.